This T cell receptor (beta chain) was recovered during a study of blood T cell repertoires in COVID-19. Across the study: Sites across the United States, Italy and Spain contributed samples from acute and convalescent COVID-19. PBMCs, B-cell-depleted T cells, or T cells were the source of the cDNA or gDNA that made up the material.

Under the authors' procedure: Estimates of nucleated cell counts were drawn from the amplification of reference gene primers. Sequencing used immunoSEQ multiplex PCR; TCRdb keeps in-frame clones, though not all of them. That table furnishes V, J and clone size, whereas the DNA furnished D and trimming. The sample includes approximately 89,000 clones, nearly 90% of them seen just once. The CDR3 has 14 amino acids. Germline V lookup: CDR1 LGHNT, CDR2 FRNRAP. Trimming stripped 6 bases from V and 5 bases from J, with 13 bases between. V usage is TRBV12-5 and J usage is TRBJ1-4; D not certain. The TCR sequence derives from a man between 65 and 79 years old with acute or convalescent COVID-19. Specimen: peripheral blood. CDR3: CASGLDARNEKLFF. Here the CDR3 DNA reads TGTGCTAGTGGACTAGACGCTCGAAATGAAAAACTGTTTTTT. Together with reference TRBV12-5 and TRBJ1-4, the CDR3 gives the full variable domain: DARVTQTPRHKVTEMGQEVTMRCQPILGHNTVFWYRQTMMQGLELLAYFRNRAPLDDSGMPKDRFSAEMPDATLATLKIQPSEPRDSAVYFCASGLDARNEKLFFGSGTQLSVL.